The present T cell receptor beta chain was sequenced within a study of T-cell reconstitution after alpha-beta-depleted transplantation in children. Findings and limits, study-wide: Fresh T-cell production supplied most of the T-cell counts and diversity seen one year after transplant. Several hundred expanded graft clones reportedly were the source of alpha-beta T cells about two months after transplant.

Preparation of the TCRbeta library was carried out with unique molecular identifiers. TCRdb independently ran MiXCR on the PCR reads; one entry per CDR3 protein. The table includes hundreds of thousands of distinct CDR3 sequences, 10% to 15% detected once. The V segment lost 6 bases and the J segment 0 bases; nucleotides outside the gene matches: 8. CDR1 MDHEN and CDR2 SYDVKM come from the germline V gene. The CDR3 is 15 amino acids. A few counts support this clonotype. The antigen remains undetermined. This TCR was recovered from a male patient younger than 18 who had a stem cell transplant for acute myeloid leukemia, so the T cells may come from the graft donor. The V gene is TRBV28, the J gene TRBJ2-7; 7 bases agree with TRBD2. Specimen: PBMCs, mostly from graft donor cells, collected 360 days after TCRalphabeta/CD19-depleted stem cell transplant. CDR3 loop: CASSPWAGASYEQYF. In DNA, the CDR3 is TGTGCCAGCAGCCCCTGGGCGGGAGCCTCCTACGAGCAGTACTTC.